This T cell receptor beta chain was captured by sequencing in a study of blood T cells in healthy people across ages. The authors ran a second PCR of about 6 to 11 cycles using a sample-barcoded 5' primer and a J-beta primer mix. TCRdb re-called the 5' RACE reads through MiXCR, storing one row per CDR3 protein. The sample lists hundreds of thousands of distinct CDR3 sequences; 25% were seen once. CDR3 length equals 14 residues. Germline V lookup: CDR1 LNHNV, CDR2 YYDKDF (reference sequence). With 1 base removed from V and 4 bases from J, the gap between germline ends came to 10 bases. The sample was also reused in another study, on T cells of mothers and their children.

The gene calls are TRBV15 and TRBJ2-5; D gene unclear. This receptor was taken from a boy aged 5-17 years in good health. The sample was blood. CDR3 in DNA: TGTGCCACCAGCAGAGGCCCTAGTAGAGAGACCCAGTACTTC. It specifies CATSRGPSRETQYF.